Shown below are 5 T cell receptor beta chains from a single sample sequenced in a study of blood T cell repertoires in COVID-19. Method: immunoSEQ multiplex PCR; TCRdb's copy keeps in-frame clones and lacks some. Of some 42,000 clones in the sample, over 75% were seen once. Sample: peripheral blood. All receptors come from a man aged 25 to 45 with active or convalescent COVID-19.

DNA of the CDR3: TGTGCCAGCAGCAACCTGGGACACCTGTACCAAGAGACCCAGTACTTC. Its protein product is CASSNLGHLYQETQYF. The V gene is TRBV21-1, the J gene TRBJ2-5; the DNA was not compared with TRBD1, the D call given in the table. TRBV21-1 is designated a pseudogene. There are 16 residues in the CDR3.

The V gene is TRBV5-4, the J gene TRBJ2-2; 16 bases align to TRBD2. The CDR3 length is 17 residues. In germline, CDR1 is SGHNT, CDR2 YYREEE (reference sequence). The ends lost 3 bases at V and 4 bases at J; junction bases unmatched: 3. CDR3 amino acids: CASSSGTSGRGTGELFF. The CDR3, as DNA: TGTGCCAGCAGCTCGGGGACTAGCGGGAGGGGCACCGGGGAGCTGTTTTTT.

J is TRBJ1-2 and V is TRBV19; TRBD1 aligns across 8 bases. The length of the CDR3 is 12 residues. Germline trimming cut 6 bases from V and 7 bases from J; bases unmatched to any gene: 4. CDR1 LNHDA and CDR2 SQIVND come from the germline V gene (reference sequence). CDR3: CASSQTGVGYTF. The CDR3 DNA reads TGTGCCAGTAGCCAGACAGGGGTTGGCTACACCTTC.

The V and J genes are TRBV25-1 and TRBJ1-1; D unresolved. Germline CDR1 reads MGHDK; CDR2 reads SYGVNS. V was shortened by 6 bases and J by 7 bases, with 12 bases between the two germline ends. The CDR3 covers 12 residues. The DNA for the CDR3 is TGTGCCAGCAGCAGAGGGCCAATTGAAGCTTTCTTT. Translation: CASSRGPIEAFF.

The V gene is TRBV19, the J gene TRBJ2-3; 14 nucleotides agree with TRBD2. The CDR3 contains 16 residues. V lost 5 bases, J lost 6 bases, and 7 bases stayed unmatched. CDR1 and CDR2 from the germline V gene are LNHDA and SQIVND (reference sequence). The CDR3 sequence: CASSHARTSGRDTQYF. The CDR3 DNA reads TGTGCCAGTAGTCACGCTAGGACTAGCGGGAGGGATACGCAGTATTTT.